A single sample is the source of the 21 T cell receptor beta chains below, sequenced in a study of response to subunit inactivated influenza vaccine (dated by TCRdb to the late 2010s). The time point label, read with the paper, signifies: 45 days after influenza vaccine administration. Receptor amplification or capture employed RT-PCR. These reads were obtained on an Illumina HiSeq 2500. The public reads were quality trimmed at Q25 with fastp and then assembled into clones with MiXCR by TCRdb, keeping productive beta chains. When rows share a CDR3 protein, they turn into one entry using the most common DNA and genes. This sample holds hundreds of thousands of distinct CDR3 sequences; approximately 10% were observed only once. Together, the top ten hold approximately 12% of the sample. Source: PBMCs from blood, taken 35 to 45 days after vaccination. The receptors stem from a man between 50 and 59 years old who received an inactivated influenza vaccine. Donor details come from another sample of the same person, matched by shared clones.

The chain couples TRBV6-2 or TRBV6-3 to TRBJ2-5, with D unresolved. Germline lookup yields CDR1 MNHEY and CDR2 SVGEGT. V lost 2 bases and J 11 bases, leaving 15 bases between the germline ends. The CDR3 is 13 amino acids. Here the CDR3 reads CASSYGTAPIQYF. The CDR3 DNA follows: TGTGCCAGCAGTTACGGAACAGCCCCTATTCAGTACTTC.

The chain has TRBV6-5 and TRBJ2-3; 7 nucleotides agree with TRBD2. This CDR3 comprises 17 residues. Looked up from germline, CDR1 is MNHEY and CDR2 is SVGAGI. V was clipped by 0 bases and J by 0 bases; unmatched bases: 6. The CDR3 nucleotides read TGTGCCAGCAGTTACTCGATCGGAGCGGGGAGCACAGATACGCAGTATTTT. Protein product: CASSYSIGAGSTDTQYF.

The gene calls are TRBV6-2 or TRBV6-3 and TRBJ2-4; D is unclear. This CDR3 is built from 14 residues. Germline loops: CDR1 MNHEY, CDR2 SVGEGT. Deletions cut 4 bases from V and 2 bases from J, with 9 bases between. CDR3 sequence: CASSFRVTKNIQYF. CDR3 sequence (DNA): TGTGCCAGCAGTTTTCGGGTGACCAAAAACATTCAGTACTTC.

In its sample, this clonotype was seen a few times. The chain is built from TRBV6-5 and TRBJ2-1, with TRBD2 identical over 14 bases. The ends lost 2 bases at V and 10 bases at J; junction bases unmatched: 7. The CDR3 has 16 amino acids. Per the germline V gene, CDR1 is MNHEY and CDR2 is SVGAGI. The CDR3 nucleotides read TGTGCCAGCAGTTACAGGGGACTAGCGGGAGTGAAAGAGCAGTTCTTC. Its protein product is CASSYRGLAGVKEQFF.

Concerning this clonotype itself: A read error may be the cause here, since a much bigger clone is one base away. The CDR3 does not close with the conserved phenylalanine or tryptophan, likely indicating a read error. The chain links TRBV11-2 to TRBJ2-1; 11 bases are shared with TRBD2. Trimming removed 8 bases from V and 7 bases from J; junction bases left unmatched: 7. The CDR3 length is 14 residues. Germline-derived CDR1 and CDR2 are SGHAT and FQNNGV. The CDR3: CASSPSGGSNEQFL. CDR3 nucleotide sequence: TGTGCCAGCTCCCCTAGCGGGGGGTCGAATGAGCAGTTCCTC.

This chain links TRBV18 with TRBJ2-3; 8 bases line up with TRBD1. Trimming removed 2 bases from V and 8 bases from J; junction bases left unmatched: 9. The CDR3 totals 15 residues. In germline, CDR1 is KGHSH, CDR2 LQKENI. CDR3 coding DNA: TGTGCCAGCTCACCAGGACAGGGTATAGGGGCTACGCAGTATTTT. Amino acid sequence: CASSPGQGIGATQYF.

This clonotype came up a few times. The CDR3 reads CASSYTRLALNNEQFF. CDR3 bases: TGTGCCAGCAGTTATACGCGTCTAGCGCTTAACAATGAGCAGTTCTTC. The chain recombines TRBV6-2 or TRBV6-3 with TRBJ2-1; weak D call: TRBD2 (6 bases). The V end was cut by 3 bases, the J end by 5 bases, with 17 bases between. The V gene's germline CDR1 is MNHEY and CDR2 SVGEGT. The CDR3 consists of 16 residues.

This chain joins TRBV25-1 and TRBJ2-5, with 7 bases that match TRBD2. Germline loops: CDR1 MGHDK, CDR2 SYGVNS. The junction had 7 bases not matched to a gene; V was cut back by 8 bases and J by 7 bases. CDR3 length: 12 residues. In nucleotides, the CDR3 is TGTGCCAGCTCCTCCGGGGAGGGGACCCAGTACTTC. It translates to CASSSGEGTQYF.

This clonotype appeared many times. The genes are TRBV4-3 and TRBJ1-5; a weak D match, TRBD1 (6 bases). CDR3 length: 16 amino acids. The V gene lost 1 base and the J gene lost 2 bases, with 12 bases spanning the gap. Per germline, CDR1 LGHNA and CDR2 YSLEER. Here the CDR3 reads CASSQGTGTGNQPQHF. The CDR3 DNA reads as TGCGCCAGCAGCCAAGGCACAGGGACGGGCAATCAGCCCCAGCATTTT.

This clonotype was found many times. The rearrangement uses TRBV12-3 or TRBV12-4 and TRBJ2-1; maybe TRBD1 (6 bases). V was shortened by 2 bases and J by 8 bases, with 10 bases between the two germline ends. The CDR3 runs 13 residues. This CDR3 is CASSLKGVHEQFF. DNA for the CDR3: TGTGCCAGCAGTTTAAAGGGGGTCCATGAGCAGTTCTTC.

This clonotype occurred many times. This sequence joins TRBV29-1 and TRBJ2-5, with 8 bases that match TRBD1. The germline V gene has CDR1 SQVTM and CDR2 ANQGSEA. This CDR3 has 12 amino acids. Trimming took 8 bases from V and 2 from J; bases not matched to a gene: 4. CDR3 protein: CSSQGGQETQYF. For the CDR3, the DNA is TGCAGCTCACAGGGGGGACAAGAGACCCAGTACTTC.

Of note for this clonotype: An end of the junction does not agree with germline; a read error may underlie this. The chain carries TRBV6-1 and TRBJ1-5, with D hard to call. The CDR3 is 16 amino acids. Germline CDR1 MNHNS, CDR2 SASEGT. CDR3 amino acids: CASCKTGGLHNQRQHF. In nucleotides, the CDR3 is TGTGCCAGCTGTAAGACCGGCGGGCTTCACAATCAGCGCCAGCATTTT.

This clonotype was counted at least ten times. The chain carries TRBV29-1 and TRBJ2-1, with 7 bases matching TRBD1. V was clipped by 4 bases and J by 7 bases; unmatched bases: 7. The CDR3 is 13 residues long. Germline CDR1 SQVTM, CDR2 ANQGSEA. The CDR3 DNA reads TGCAGCGTTGCGCGAACAGGGGTGAATGAGCAGTTCTTC. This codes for CSVARTGVNEQFF.

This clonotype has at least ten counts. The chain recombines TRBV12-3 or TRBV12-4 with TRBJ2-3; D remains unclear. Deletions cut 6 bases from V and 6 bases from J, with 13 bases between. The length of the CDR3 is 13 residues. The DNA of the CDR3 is TGTGCCAGCAGAGTAACGGGCGGCGATACGCAGTATTTT. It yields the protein CASRVTGGDTQYF.

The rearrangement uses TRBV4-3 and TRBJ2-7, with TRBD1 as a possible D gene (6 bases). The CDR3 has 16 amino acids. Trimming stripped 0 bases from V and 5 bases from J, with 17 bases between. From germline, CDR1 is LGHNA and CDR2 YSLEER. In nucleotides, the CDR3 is TGCGCCAGCAGCCAAGATACCGTGGGCAGGGGAGACGAGCAGTACTTC. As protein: CASSQDTVGRGDEQYF.

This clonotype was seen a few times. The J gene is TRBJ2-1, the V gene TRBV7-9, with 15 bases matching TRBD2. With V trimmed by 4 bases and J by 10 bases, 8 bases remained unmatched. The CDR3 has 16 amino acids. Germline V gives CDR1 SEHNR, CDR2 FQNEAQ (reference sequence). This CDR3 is CASSSRPGLAGGEQFF. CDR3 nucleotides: TGTGCCAGCAGCTCCCGACCCGGACTAGCGGGAGGGGAGCAGTTCTTC.

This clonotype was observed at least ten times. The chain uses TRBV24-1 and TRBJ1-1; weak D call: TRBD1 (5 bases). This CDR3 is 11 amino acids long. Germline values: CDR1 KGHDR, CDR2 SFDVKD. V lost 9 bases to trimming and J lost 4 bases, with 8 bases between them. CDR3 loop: CATARGTEAFF. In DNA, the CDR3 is TGTGCCACCGCTAGGGGCACTGAAGCTTTCTTT.

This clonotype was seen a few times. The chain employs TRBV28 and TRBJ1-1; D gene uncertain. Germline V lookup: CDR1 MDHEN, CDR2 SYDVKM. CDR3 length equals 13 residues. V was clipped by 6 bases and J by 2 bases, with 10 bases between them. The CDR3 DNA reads TGTGCCAGCAGACGTGGGTATAACACTGAAGCTTTCTTT. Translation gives CASRRGYNTEAFF.

CDR3 in amino acids: CAIRGAGHPTSSGANVLTF. The CDR3 nucleotides are TGTGCCATCAGGGGGGCAGGTCACCCTACCTCCTCTGGGGCCAACGTCCTGACTTTC. The chain employs TRBV10-3 and TRBJ2-6; D is possibly TRBD1 (6 bases). The V gene lost 6 bases and the J gene lost 0 bases, with 21 bases spanning the gap. This CDR3 has 19 residues. CDR1 is ENHRY and CDR2 is SYGVKD in the germline V gene.

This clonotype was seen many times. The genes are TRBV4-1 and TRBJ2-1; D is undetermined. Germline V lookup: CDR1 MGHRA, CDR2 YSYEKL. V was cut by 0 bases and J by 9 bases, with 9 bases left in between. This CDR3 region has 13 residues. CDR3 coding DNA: TGCGCCAGCAGCCAAGATCGGGCCCTTGAGCAGTTCTTC. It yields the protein CASSQDRALEQFF.

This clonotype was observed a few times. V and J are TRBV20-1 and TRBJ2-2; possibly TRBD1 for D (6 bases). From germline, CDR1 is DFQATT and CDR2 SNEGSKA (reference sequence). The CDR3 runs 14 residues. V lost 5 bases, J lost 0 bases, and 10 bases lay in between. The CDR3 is CSASTGSNTGELFF. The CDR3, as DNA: TGCAGTGCTTCGACAGGCTCGAACACCGGGGAGCTGTTTTTT.